These T cell receptor beta chains were read from a single sample in a study of cytomegalovirus exposure and HLA in healthy donors. The assay was immunoSEQ multiplex PCR, and TCRdb's table has in-frame clones only and misses some. This table holds 150,000 to 200,000 clones, roughly 83% found once. The sample taken for sequencing was PBMCs. These receptors were taken from a woman under 30 in good health and CMV-seronegative. The CDR3 runs from the conserved cysteine through the conserved F or W. Each record gives: J gene, clone size, D gene, V gene, CDR3 DNA, CDR3 protein. The D gene is left open where the match is weak. Some rows have no size entry. The others give once, few or many, or a class for an expanded clone.

TRBJ2-2,.,TRBD1,TRBV7-3,TGTGCCAGCAGCTTAACGGGCAGGGGGCAGGGCGGGGAGCTGTTTTTT,CASSLTGRGQGGELFF
TRBJ1-1,.,.,TRBV5-1,TGCGCCAGCAGCCCACTAGGTCTGGACACTGAAGCTTTCTTT,CASSPLGLDTEAFF
TRBJ2-3,.,TRBD1,TRBV30,TGTGCCTGGAGGACAGGGGGCACAGATACGCAGTATTTT,CAWRTGGTDTQYF
TRBJ1-1,.,.,TRBV19,TGTGCCAGTAATCTTAGACAGTCCACTGAAGCTTTCTTT,CASNLRQSTEAFF
TRBJ1-5,.,TRBD1,TRBV18,TGTGCCAGCTCACCGAAGGGACAGGGAAGCAATCAGCCCCAGCATTTT,CASSPKGQGSNQPQHF
TRBJ1-5,.,TRBD1,TRBV15,TGTGCCACCAGCAGAGACCCAGGGACAGGAGGGGGGCCCCAGCATTTT,CATSRDPGTGGGPQHF
TRBJ2-3,once,TRBD2,TRBV6-4,TGTGCCAGCAGTGGGGACAGCGGGAGGGCCACAGATACGCAGTATTTT,CASSGDSGRATDTQYF
TRBJ1-5,.,.,TRBV6-5,TGTGCCAGCAGTTACCGGGGGAACAATCAGCCCCAGCATTTT,CASSYRGNNQPQHF
TRBJ2-2,.,TRBD2,TRBV7-6,TGTGCCAGCAGCTTCCTCACTAGCGGGAGGGGTACCGGGGAGCTGTTTTTT,CASSFLTSGRGTGELFF
TRBJ1-2,.,TRBD1,TRBV4-1,TGCGCCAGCAGCTACGGGACAGCTCGGGTGGGCTACACCTTC,CASSYGTARVGYTF
TRBJ2-3,.,TRBD2,TRBV6-5,TGTGCCAGCAGACGGGACTACACAGATACGCAGTATTTT,CASRRDYTDTQYF
TRBJ2-3,few,TRBD2,TRBV11-1,TGTGCCAGCAGCAAAGGGACTAGCGGGAGTACAGATACGCAGTATTTT,CASSKGTSGSTDTQYF
TRBJ2-1,.,.,TRBV30,TGTGCCTGGAGTGTAAGTGACAGCTATTACAATGAGCAGTTCTTC,CAWSVSDSYYNEQFF